This T cell receptor beta chain was documented in a study of tumor-infiltrating lymphocytes in primary liver carcinoma. Study-wide background: Patients, male and female, were 30 to 69 years old. Sequenced samples came back with roughly 3.5 to 8 million productive TCRbeta reads, and the counts looked alike across tissue types. General study findings and limits: Since the samples were bulk and unsorted, the CD4+ and CD8+ repertoires were not compared. Tumors carried a top-250-clone fraction significantly exceeding that of blood (p = 0.039).

The CDR3 loop spans 15 amino acids. Germline assignment: CDR1 MNHNY and CDR2 SVGAGI (reference sequence). The trim removed 4 bases at V and 3 bases at J, leaving 5 bases unmatched. A constant-region primer served to make TCR beta cDNA from approximately 490 ng total RNA. Three rounds of nested multiplex PCR with slightly modified ARM-PCR produced TCR beta libraries. In the first two PCR rounds, TRBV1-TRBV30 forward primers were paired with a C-beta reverse primer, and each round lasted about 9 cycles. One entry per CDR3 protein results from TCRdb running MiXCR on the multiplex PCR reads. This sample has about 200,000 distinct CDR3 sequences, with about two thirds found just once. Unsorted whole blood supplied the RNA, and germline DNA was extracted too. A remark on this clonotype: Its antigen is still unknown. This may be a read error, as it is one base from a much larger clone.

The chain combines TRBV6-6 with TRBJ2-1, with 8 bases matching TRBD2. Material for sequencing was peripheral blood. The TCR sequence derives from a woman in her sixties with primary liver carcinoma and hepatitis B virus infection. The CDR3 here is CASSSWTSHYNEQFF. CDR3 sequence (DNA): TGTGCCAGCAGTTCCTGGACTAGCCACTACAATGAGCAGTTCTTC.